This paragraph covers one T cell receptor (beta chain) sequence. The length of the CDR3 is 18 residues. The germline V gene encodes CDR1 LGHDT and CDR2 YNNKEL (reference sequence). Trimming pared 4 bases from V and 1 base from J, leaving 17 bases between. TCRdb independently ran MiXCR on the RT-PCR reads; one entry per CDR3 protein. The sample consists of 450,000 to 600,000 distinct CDR3 sequences, roughly 7.9% of them appearing once. This specimen comes from a study of response to subunit inactivated influenza vaccine. This chain connects TRBV3-1 to TRBJ2-6; D may be TRBD2 (5 bases). Sequenced here: PBMCs from blood, sampled less than 30 months after vaccination. The receptor was derived from a man between 50 and 75 years old who received an inactivated influenza vaccine. The CDR3 spells CASSPNPGKWSGANVLTF. The CDR3 coding sequence is TGTGCCAGCAGCCCCAACCCGGGGAAATGGTCTGGGGCCAACGTCCTGACTTTC.